This T cell receptor beta chain was recorded in a study of shared clonotypes between healthy human individuals. Study information: Contributing individuals were a couple of females and three males aged 18 to 49.

Concerning this clone: The antigen is unknown.

Those who donated were healthy HIV-negative adults, with no recent acute infections or vaccinations reported. Findings of the study overall: Memory subsets generally showed smaller estimated richness than naive subsets did.

The CDR3 is 13 residues long. Per germline, CDR1 MDHEN and CDR2 SYDVKM. The V end was cut by 4 bases, the J end by 8 bases, with 14 bases between. Per sorted-subset replicate PCR, input was around 200 ng DNA, representing 30,000 or so T cell genomes. Sequenced by immunoSEQ multiplex PCR; TCRdb stores in-frame clones only, minus some. The data show fewer than 3 million clones, about 90% seen once. The receptor's source is a man younger than 30 in good health. Some clones in this sample may be carry-over from other donors' samples. Input material: naive CD4+ T cells from PBMCs. Subset meaning: CD45RA+ positively selected. The chain links TRBV28 to TRBJ1-2, with D uncertain. CDR3 in amino acids: CASSSGKGDGYTF. The DNA of the CDR3 is TGTGCCAGCAGTTCGGGTAAAGGTGACGGCTACACCTTC.